This T cell receptor (beta chain) derives from a study of CD8 T cells in ankylosing spondylitis. General study results and limits: Apparently characteristic of ankylosing spondylitis blood was a TCR beta motif (eight highly homologous variants).

This clonotype is a singleton in its sample. Antigen: not known. The germline V gene encodes CDR1 SGHTA and CDR2 FQGNSA. The CDR3 covers 14 residues. V was pared by 5 bases and J by 6 bases, with 14 bases between. TCRdb processed the 5' RACE reads anew with MiXCR; each CDR3 protein has one entry. The table lists about 160,000 distinct CDR3 sequences, approximately 20% of them singletons. The sequenced sample consisted of blood, either unsorted or a sorted T cell fraction (not recorded which). The J gene is TRBJ1-5, the V gene TRBV7-2; a weak D match, TRBD1 (6 bases). This clonotype originated in a male donor with ankylosing spondylitis or in good health (not recorded which). CDR3 loop: CASSRYRDPQPQHF. Here the CDR3 DNA reads TGTGCCAGCAGCAGATACAGGGATCCTCAGCCCCAGCATTTT.